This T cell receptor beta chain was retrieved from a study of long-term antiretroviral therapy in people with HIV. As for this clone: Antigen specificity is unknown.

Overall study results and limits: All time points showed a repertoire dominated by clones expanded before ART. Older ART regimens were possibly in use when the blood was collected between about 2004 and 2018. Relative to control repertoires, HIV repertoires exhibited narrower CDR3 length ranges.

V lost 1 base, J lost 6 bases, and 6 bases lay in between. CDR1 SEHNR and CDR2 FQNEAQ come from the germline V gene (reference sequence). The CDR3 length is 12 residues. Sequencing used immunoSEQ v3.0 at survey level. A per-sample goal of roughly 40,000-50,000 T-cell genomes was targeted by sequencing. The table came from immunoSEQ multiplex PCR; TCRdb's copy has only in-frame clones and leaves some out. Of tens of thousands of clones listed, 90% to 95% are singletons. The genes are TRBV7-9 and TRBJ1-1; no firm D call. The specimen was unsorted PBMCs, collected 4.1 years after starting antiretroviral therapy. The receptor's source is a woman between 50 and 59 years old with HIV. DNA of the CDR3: TGTGCCAGCAGCTTAGAATATCCTGAAGCTTTCTTT. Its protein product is CASSLEYPEAFF.